One sample yielded the 7 T cell receptor beta chains listed below, sequenced in a study of PD-1 blockade in classical Hodgkin lymphoma. Time point: cycle 4 day 1 (C4D1), after less than seven weeks of nivolumab. There was relapse after autologous stem cell transplantation in every patient, and there was variation in brentuximab vedotin exposure. The data were produced by immunoSEQ multiplex PCR, yet TCRdb's version contains in-frame clones alone and is incomplete. The sample includes tens of thousands of clones, around nine tenths of them seen just once. This sample comprised peripheral blood mononuclear cells (PBMCs), obtained before the fourth cycle of nivolumab. These receptors were obtained from a human donor with classical Hodgkin lymphoma.

The chain has TRBV9 and TRBJ2-2, with TRBD2 matching 9 bases. The germline V gene encodes CDR1 SGDLS and CDR2 YYNGEE. The trim removed 4 bases at V and 6 bases at J, leaving 10 bases unmatched. The CDR3 totals 16 residues. In nucleotides, the CDR3 is TGTGCCAGCAGCCCCATTGCGGGGGGGCTCGCCGGGGAGCTGTTTTTT. Protein product: CASSPIAGGLAGELFF. The whole variable domain, filled in from reference TRBV9 and TRBJ2-2, reads DSGVTQTPKHLITATGQRVTLRCSPRSGDLSVYWYQQSLDQGLQFLIQYYNGEERAKGNILERFSAQQFPDLHSELNLSSLELGDSALYFCASSPIAGGLAGELFFGEGSRLTVL.

The chain recombines TRBV18 with TRBJ2-7, with a possible D match to TRBD1 (5 bases). With 0 bases removed from V and 2 bases from J, the gap between germline ends came to 20 bases. The CDR3 loop spans 18 amino acids. Germline CDR1 reads KGHSH; CDR2 reads LQKENI. CDR3 protein: CASSPPVHRVTEAYEQYF. CDR3 in DNA: TGTGCCAGCTCACCACCGGTGCATCGGGTGACAGAAGCCTACGAGCAGTACTTC.

The chain couples TRBV2 to TRBJ1-5; possible D gene TRBD1, 6 bases. The CDR3 is made up of 14 amino acids. The V end was cut by 2 bases, the J end by 5 bases, with 10 bases between. CDR1 and CDR2 (germline): SNHLY, FYNNEI. This CDR3 reads CASSEYTGHQPQHF. The CDR3, as DNA: TGTGCCAGCAGTGAATATACAGGGCATCAGCCCCAGCATTTT.

The rearrangement uses TRBV29-1 and TRBJ1-1; 11 bases agree with TRBD1. Losses at the gene ends were 7 bases for V and 1 base for J; bases not matched to a gene: 2. CDR3 size: 13 residues. The germline CDR1 and CDR2 sequences are SQVTM and ANQGSEA. The CDR3 region has the DNA TGCAGCGGCGGGACAGGGGGGAACACTGAAGCTTTCTTT. Protein product: CSGGTGGNTEAFF.

The V and J genes are TRBV7-6 and TRBJ2-7; the match to TRBD2 covers 10 bases. CDR1 and CDR2 from the germline V gene are SGHVS and FNYEAQ. The CDR3 is 15 residues long. Trimming removed 5 bases from V and 3 bases from J; junction bases left unmatched: 7. CDR3 protein: CASSPGLALNYEQYF. CDR3 sequence (DNA): TGTGCCAGCAGCCCGGGACTAGCGTTGAACTACGAGCAGTACTTC.

The chain combines TRBV7-9 with TRBJ2-7; D is unresolved. Germline V gives CDR1 SEHNR, CDR2 FQNEAQ (reference sequence). The CDR3 length is 15 residues. The V end lost 5 bases, the J end lost 4 bases, and 18 bases lay between the germline ends. For the CDR3, the DNA is TGTGCCAGCAGCCTGACACTCACCCGTTCATACGAGCAGTACTTC. It yields the protein CASSLTLTRSYEQYF.

In its sample, this clone was seen once. The CDR3 protein is CASSRGVVNEQFF. The DNA of the CDR3 is TGCGCCAGCAGCCGAGGAGTGGTGAATGAGCAGTTCTTC. This sequence joins TRBV4-3 and TRBJ2-1, with D uncertain. Germline CDR1 and CDR2: LGHNA and YSLEER. Trimming removed 4 bases at V and 7 bases at J, with 11 bases between. This CDR3 comprises 13 residues.